Listed here are 27 T cell receptor beta chains from one sample, sequenced in a study of blood T cell repertoires in COVID-19. Measured with immunoSEQ multiplex PCR; TCRdb has only the in-frame clones, and not every one. The sample contains about 160,000 clones, about 88% of which appear only once. Sequences were obtained from peripheral blood. All receptors come from a woman aged 50 to 60 with COVID-19, enrolled during active disease.

The gene calls are TRBV30 and TRBJ2-2; 9 nucleotides align to TRBD1. This CDR3 region has 13 residues. J was trimmed by 5 bases and V by 6 bases; bases with no gene match: 4. The germline gives CDR1 GTSNPN, CDR2 SVGIG (reference sequence). DNA for the CDR3: TGTGCCTGCCGGGACAGGGTAACCGGGGAGCTGTTTTTT. It is translated as CACRDRVTGELFF.

V and J are TRBV5-5 and TRBJ1-2; 8 nucleotides align to TRBD1. The J segment lost 6 bases and the V segment lost 2 bases, leaving 9 bases of the junction unmatched. The CDR3 spans 15 residues. In germline, CDR1 is SGHKS, CDR2 YYEKEE (reference sequence). CDR3: CASSFGTGDINGYTF. DNA for the CDR3: TGTGCCAGCAGCTTTGGGACAGGCGATATTAATGGCTACACCTTC. The variable domain in full, completed from reference TRBV5-5 and TRBJ1-2, reads DAGVTQSPTHLIKTRGQQVTLRCSPISGHKSVSWYQQVLGQGPQFIFQYYEKEERGRGNFPDRFSARQFPNYSSELNVNALLLGDSALYLCASSFGTGDINGYTFGSGTRLTVV.

The J gene is TRBJ2-7, the V gene TRBV6-2 or TRBV6-3, with D perhaps matching TRBD1 (5 bases). This CDR3 contains 15 residues. CDR1 is MNHEY, CDR2 SVGEGT, per germline. V lost 3 bases to trimming and J lost 3 bases, with 15 bases between them. This CDR3 reads CASSYRAGSNYEQYF. For the CDR3, the DNA is TGTGCCAGCAGTTATAGGGCAGGGTCCAACTACGAGCAGTACTTC.

V usage is TRBV4-3 and J usage is TRBJ2-5; 12 bases agree with TRBD1. The CDR3 extends over 15 amino acids. CDR1 is LGHNA and CDR2 is YSLEER in the germline V gene. V lost 1 base and J lost 5; bases outside the gene matches: 2. The DNA for the CDR3 is TGCGCCAGCAGCCAAGGGGGACAGGGGGCCGAGACCCAGTACTTC. Its translation is CASSQGGQGAETQYF.

This chain connects TRBV30 to TRBJ2-7; 7 bases align to TRBD1. J was trimmed by 3 bases and V by 4 bases; bases with no gene match: 0. CDR1 and CDR2 from the germline V gene are GTSNPN and SVGIG (reference sequence). The CDR3 loop spans 11 amino acids. The CDR3 nucleotides are TGTGCCTGGACAGGGGGCTACGAGCAGTACTTC. This codes for CAWTGGYEQYF.

The sample holds a few counts of this clone. The J gene is TRBJ1-5, the V gene TRBV19; TRBD1 matches 11 bases. The J segment lost 5 bases and the V segment lost 6 bases, leaving 12 bases of the junction unmatched. This CDR3 region has 17 residues. Germline-derived CDR1 and CDR2 are LNHDA and SQIVND (reference sequence). The CDR3 loop reads CASRGSRDRGIHQPQHF. In DNA form, the CDR3 reads TGTGCCAGTAGAGGATCTAGGGACAGGGGGATCCATCAGCCCCAGCATTTT.

This chain uses TRBV7-2 with TRBJ2-5, with 8 bases matching TRBD2. The V gene's germline CDR1 is SGHTA and CDR2 FQGNSA. CDR3 length equals 15 residues. The J segment lost 1 base and the V segment lost 7 bases, leaving 8 bases of the junction unmatched. CDR3 in amino acids: CASKTTGGLQETQYF. The CDR3 DNA is TGTGCCAGCAAAACAACGGGGGGGCTCCAAGAGACCCAGTACTTC. Filled out from reference TRBV7-2 and TRBJ2-5, the complete variable domain reads GAGVSQSPSNKVTEKGKDVELRCDPISGHTALYWYRQSLGQGLEFLIYFQGNSAPDKSGLPSDRFSAERTGGSVSTLTIQRTQQEDSAVYLCASKTTGGLQETQYFGPGTRLLVL.

CDR3 sequence (DNA): TGTGCCAGCAGTTCCTCTGGGACAGGGCACGAGCAGTACTTC. Amino acid sequence: CASSSSGTGHEQYF. The V gene is TRBV2, the J gene TRBJ2-7, with 9 bases lining up with TRBD1. After removal of 5 bases from V and 5 bases from J, the junction contained 7 bases not matched to a gene. The CDR3 runs to 14 residues. The germline V gene encodes CDR1 SNHLY and CDR2 FYNNEI.

V usage is TRBV7-2 and J usage is TRBJ1-6; possible D gene TRBD1, 6 bases. The CDR3 has 15 residues. Germline V gene lookup returns CDR1 SGHTA and CDR2 FQGNSA. V lost 4 bases to trimming and J lost 4 bases, with 11 bases between them. CDR3 nucleotide sequence: TGTGCCAGCAGCTCAGGGACACTATATAATTCACCCCTCCACTTT. Encoded protein: CASSSGTLYNSPLHF.

J is TRBJ2-7 and V is TRBV12-2; the table's D gene call, TRBD1, was not cross checked with the DNA. TRBV12-2 is assigned pseudogene status. This CDR3 contains 14 residues. The CDR3 nucleotides are TGTGCAAGTCGACCGACAGGGAGTCGGATCGAGCAGTACTTC. Its translation: CASRPTGSRIEQYF.

The chain has TRBV10-3 and TRBJ1-1, with 8 bases aligning to TRBD1. CDR3 size: 13 residues. V trimming: 7 bases; J trimming: 3 bases; junction bases outside the gene matches: 4. Germline CDR1 reads ENHRY; CDR2 reads SYGVKD. CDR3 nucleotide sequence: TGTGCCATCACCAAGACAGGGGACACTGAAGCTTTCTTT. As protein: CAITKTGDTEAFF.

The chain couples TRBV19 to TRBJ2-5; maybe TRBD1 (5 bases). The CDR3 length is 13 residues. V was cut by 1 base and J by 3 bases, with 6 bases left in between. Germline values: CDR1 LNHDA, CDR2 SQIVND (reference sequence). The CDR3 sequence is CASSIGGEETQYF. CDR3 bases: TGTGCCAGTAGTATAGGGGGCGAAGAGACCCAGTACTTC.

J is TRBJ2-3 and V is TRBV30; perhaps TRBD2 as D (7 bases). In germline, CDR1 is GTSNPN, CDR2 SVGIG (reference sequence). The CDR3 covers 16 residues. Trimming left V 0 bases short and J 4 bases short, with 17 bases between. DNA of the CDR3: TGTGCCTGGAGTGTAGGAGGGGGGGCCGTAGCAGATACGCAGTATTTT. The encoded protein is CAWSVGGGAVADTQYF. Drawing the rest from reference TRBV30 and TRBJ2-3, the complete variable domain is SQTIHQWPATLVQPVGSPLSLECTVEGTSNPNLYWYRQAAGRGLQLLFYSVGIGQISSEVPQNLSASRPQDRQFILSSKKLLLSDSGFYLCAWSVGGGAVADTQYFGPGTRLTVL.

The V gene is TRBV12-5, the J gene TRBJ1-3, with D possibly being TRBD1 (5 bases). From germline, CDR1 is LGHNT and CDR2 FRNRAP. Trimming cost V 9 bases and J 1 base, with 7 bases left between them. There are 12 residues in the CDR3. The CDR3 is CARRGSGNTIYF. The CDR3 DNA reads as TGTGCTAGAAGGGGATCTGGAAACACCATATATTTT.

The table lists this clone with a few counts. The chain combines TRBV2 with TRBJ1-6; D is uncertain. The germline V gene encodes CDR1 SNHLY and CDR2 FYNNEI. The CDR3 has 14 residues. Trimming took 6 bases from V and 8 from J, leaving 14 bases between them. The CDR3 sequence: CASRDTWEDSPLHF. For the CDR3, the DNA is TGTGCCAGCAGAGACACCTGGGAGGATTCACCCCTCCACTTT.

The chain recombines TRBV4-2 with TRBJ2-2; a weak D match, TRBD1 (5 bases). The CDR3 is 17 amino acids. Trimming took off 5 bases at V and 0 bases at J, with 16 bases between the two ends. CDR1 and CDR2 from the germline V gene are LGHNA and YNFKEQ. In nucleotides, the CDR3 is TGTGCCAGCAGCTCACCGTTTCGGACAACGAACACCGGGGAGCTGTTTTTT. This codes for CASSSPFRTTNTGELFF.

The chain couples TRBV28 to TRBJ1-1; 8 bases map to TRBD1. The CDR3 totals 14 residues. V was pared by 4 bases and J by 4 bases, with 5 bases of the junction left unmatched. Germline V gene data show CDR1 as MDHEN and CDR2 as SYDVKM. CDR3 protein: CASSSTTGGTEAFF. The CDR3 DNA is TGTGCCAGCAGTTCGACCACAGGGGGCACTGAAGCTTTCTTT.

The rearrangement uses TRBV7-6 and TRBJ2-7; D is ambiguous. This CDR3 comprises 14 residues. V was trimmed by 1 base and J by 2 bases, leaving 9 bases between them. The germline V gene has CDR1 SGHVS and CDR2 FNYEAQ. The CDR3 nucleotides are TGTGCCAGCAGCTTAGGAGGAGCCACCTACGAGCAGTACTTC. Translating gives CASSLGGATYEQYF. The full variable domain, rest sourced from reference TRBV7-6 and TRBJ2-7, is GAGVSQSPRYKVTKRGQDVALRCDPISGHVSLYWYRQALGQGPEFLTYFNYEAQQDKSGLPNDRFSAERPEGSISTLTIQRTEQRDSAMYRCASSLGGATYEQYFGPGTRLTVT.

This chain joins TRBV6-5 and TRBJ2-5; TRBD2 matches at 8 bases. The CDR3 is 12 amino acids. V lost 8 bases and J lost 5; bases outside the gene matches: 4. Germline assignment: CDR1 MNHEY and CDR2 SVGAGI. CDR3 protein: CASGRGGETQYF. The CDR3 DNA sequence: TGTGCCAGCGGACGGGGGGGGGAGACCCAGTACTTC.

The CDR3 protein is CASRAYDREDTEAFF. CDR3 sequence (DNA): TGTGCCAGCAGGGCTTATGACAGGGAGGACACTGAAGCTTTCTTT. This chain joins TRBV9 and TRBJ1-1; TRBD1 matches 7 bases. The germline gives CDR1 SGDLS, CDR2 YYNGEE. V gave up 5 bases and J gave up 3 bases; unmatched junction bases: 10. This CDR3 is built from 15 residues.

This chain links TRBV19 with TRBJ2-7; possible D gene TRBD1, 5 bases. The CDR3 has 13 residues. Between the trimmed V and J ends, which lost 6 bases and 4 bases, there was a span of 13 bases. Germline V gene data show CDR1 as LNHDA and CDR2 as SQIVND (reference sequence). The CDR3 loop reads CASSPLDRYEQYF. CDR3 nucleotide sequence: TGTGCCAGTAGCCCTCTCGACAGATACGAGCAGTACTTC.

The chain joins TRBV5-1 to TRBJ2-1; TRBD2 matches 8 bases. Germline lookup yields CDR1 SGHRS and CDR2 YFSETQ. V was pared by 5 bases and J by 7 bases, with 8 bases of the junction left unmatched. The length of the CDR3 is 14 residues. The CDR3 DNA is TGCGCCAGCAGTCTCGGGGGGGGCCTGAATGAGCAGTTCTTC. Its protein product is CASSLGGGLNEQFF.

The gene calls are TRBV3-1 (or the pseudogene TRBV3-2) and TRBJ2-3; D not resolved. Germline assignment: CDR1 LGHDT and CDR2 YNNKEL (reference sequence). The CDR3 has 13 amino acids. Trimming left V 1 base short and J 4 bases short, with 6 bases between. DNA of the CDR3: TGTGCCAGCAGCCAAGTCTTTTCAGATACGCAGTATTTT. It is translated as CASSQVFSDTQYF.

As concerns this clone: Other DNA sequences in this specimen translate into the identical CDR3. The V call is TRBV18, the J call TRBJ2-3, with D unresolved. V was trimmed by 2 bases and J by 2 bases, leaving 5 bases between them. CDR1 and CDR2 (germline): KGHSH, LQKENI. This CDR3 contains 13 residues. The CDR3: CASSPGSTDTQYF. CDR3 nucleotides: TGTGCCAGCTCACCAGGCTCCACAGATACGCAGTATTTT.

The genes are TRBV2 and TRBJ2-6, with D perhaps TRBD1 (6 bases). The CDR3 spans 16 residues. Looked up from germline, CDR1 is SNHLY and CDR2 is FYNNEI. Trimming stripped 1 base from V and 0 bases from J, with 7 bases between. CDR3 bases: TGTGCCAGCAGTGAAGTAGGGGGCTCTGGGGCCAACGTCCTGACTTTC. Amino acid sequence: CASSEVGGSGANVLTF.

The chain links TRBV5-1 to TRBJ1-3; 10 positions agree with TRBD1. Germline CDR1 reads SGHRS; CDR2 reads YFSETQ. J gave up 3 bases and V 4 bases, and 7 bases lay outside the gene matches. The CDR3 covers 16 residues. The CDR3: CASSIGTGVSGNTIYF. CDR3 sequence (DNA): TGCGCCAGCAGCATCGGGACAGGGGTTAGTGGAAACACCATATATTTT. The variable domain in full, with the rest retrieved from reference TRBV5-1 and TRBJ1-3, is KAGVTQTPRYLIKTRGQQVTLSCSPISGHRSVSWYQQTPGQGLQFLFEYFSETQRNKGNFPGRFSGRQFSNSRSEMNVSTLELGDSALYLCASSIGTGVSGNTIYFGEGSWLTVV.

V is TRBV19 and J is TRBJ1-1, with TRBD1 matching 10 bases. V shed 5 bases and J 4 bases; nucleotides not matched to a gene: 13. The length of the CDR3 is 17 residues. Germline CDR1 LNHDA, CDR2 SQIVND (reference sequence). The CDR3 DNA reads as TGTGCCAGTAGTGCGCCGGGACAGGGGACGTGGGGCACTGAAGCTTTCTTT. This sequence encodes CASSAPGQGTWGTEAFF.